This T cell receptor (beta chain) was recorded in a study of read filtering for tumor transcriptome and immune sequencing. Findings and limits, study-wide: Compared with RNA-seq, IR-seq gave much higher clonotype depth and reliability.

A word on this clonotype: Its antigen remains unidentified. This may be a read error, as it is one base from a much larger clone. The conserved phenylalanine or tryptophan normally closing the CDR3 is absent here, so this likely arose from a read error.

This library used roughly 0.4 ug RNA and molecular barcoded adaptors spanning alpha/delta and beta/gamma chains. Via MiXCR, TCRdb re-called the reads, giving one row per CDR3 protein. The sample consists of 45,000 to 50,000 distinct CDR3 sequences, about an eighth of them appearing once. The sample comprised a population of CD138-negative cells sorted from bone marrow. This clonotype was obtained from a donor at least 40 years old with multiple myeloma.

CDR3 sequence (DNA): TGTGCCACCTCCGGGTTAGCGGGAGGGCCCGTGTCAGAGACCCAGTACGTC. This codes for CATSGLAGGPVSETQYV. V gene TRBV10-3 combines with J gene TRBJ2-5, with 11 bases lining up with TRBD2. The CDR3 sequence is 17 residues long. With 10 bases clipped from V and 4 bases from J, the junction kept 17 bases outside the gene matches. The germline CDR1 and CDR2 sequences are ENHRY and SYGVKD.